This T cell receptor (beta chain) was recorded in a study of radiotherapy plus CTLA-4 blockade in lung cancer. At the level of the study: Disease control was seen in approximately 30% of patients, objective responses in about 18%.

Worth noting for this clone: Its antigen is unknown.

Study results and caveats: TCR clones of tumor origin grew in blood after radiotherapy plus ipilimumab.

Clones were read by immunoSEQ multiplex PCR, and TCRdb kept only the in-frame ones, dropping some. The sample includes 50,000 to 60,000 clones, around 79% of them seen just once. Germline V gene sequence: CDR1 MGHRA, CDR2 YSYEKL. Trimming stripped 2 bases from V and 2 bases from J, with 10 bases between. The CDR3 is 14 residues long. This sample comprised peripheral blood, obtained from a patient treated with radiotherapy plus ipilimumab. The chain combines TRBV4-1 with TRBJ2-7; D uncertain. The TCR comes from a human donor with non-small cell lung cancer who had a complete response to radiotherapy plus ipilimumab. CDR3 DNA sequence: TGCGCCAGCAGCCAATTGGAACTAACCTACGAGCAGTACTTC. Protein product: CASSQLELTYEQYF.